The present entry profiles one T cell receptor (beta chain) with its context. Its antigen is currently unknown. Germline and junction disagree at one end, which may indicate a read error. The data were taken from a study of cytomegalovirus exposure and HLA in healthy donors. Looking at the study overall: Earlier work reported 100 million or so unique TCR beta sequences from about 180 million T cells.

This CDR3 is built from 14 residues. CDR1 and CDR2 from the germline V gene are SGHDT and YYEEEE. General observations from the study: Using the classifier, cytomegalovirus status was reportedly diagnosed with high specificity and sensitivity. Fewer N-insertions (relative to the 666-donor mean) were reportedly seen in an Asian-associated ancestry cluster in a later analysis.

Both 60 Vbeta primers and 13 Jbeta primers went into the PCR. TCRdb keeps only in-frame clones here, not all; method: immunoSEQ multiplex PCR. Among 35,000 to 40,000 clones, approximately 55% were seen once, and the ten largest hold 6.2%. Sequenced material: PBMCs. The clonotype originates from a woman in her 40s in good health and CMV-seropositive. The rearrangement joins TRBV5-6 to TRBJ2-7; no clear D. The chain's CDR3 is CANSPAMSSYEQYF. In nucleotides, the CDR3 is TGTGCCAACAGCCCCGCGATGAGCTCCTACGAGCAGTACTTC. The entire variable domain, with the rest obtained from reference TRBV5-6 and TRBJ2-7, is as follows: DAGVTQSPTHLIKTRGQQVTLRCSPKSGHDTVSWYQQALGQGPQFIFQYYEEEERQRGNFPDRFSGHQFPNYSSELNVNALLLGDSALYLCANSPAMSSYEQYFGPGTRLTVT.